A selection of T cell receptor beta chains follows, all from one sample in a study of a mutant IDH1 vaccine in newly diagnosed glioma. The method was immunoSEQ multiplex PCR; TCRdb's version includes in-frame clones alone and lacks a portion of them. The sample records 75,000 to 85,000 clones, roughly nine tenths being singletons. These TCRs' antigens remain unknown. The sample was PBMCs, taken from a glioma patient whose treatment included an IDH1 peptide vaccine. The receptor set was obtained from a woman in her 50s with glioma. CDR3s include the opening cysteine and the closing phenylalanine or tryptophan. A D gene is named only where the DNA matches it firmly. Rows give clone size only sometimes, using once, few, many, or a class for an expanded clone.

cdr3_length j_call clone_size d_call v_call cdr3_aa cdr3_nt
14 TRBJ1-6 once TRBD1 TRBV30 CACQRDSIDSPLHF TGTGCCTGCCAAAGGGACAGTATTGATTCACCCCTCCACTTT
11 TRBJ2-5 - - TRBV28 CASSIRWTQYF TGTGCCAGCAGTATTAGGTGGACCCAGTACTTC
15 TRBJ2-5 once TRBD1 TRBV27 CASSPQRTGQETQYF TGTGCCAGCAGCCCTCAAAGGACAGGGCAAGAGACCCAGTACTTC
12 TRBJ2-5 - - TRBV6-5 CASSYNQETQYF TGTGCCAGCAGTTACAACCAAGAGACCCAGTACTTC
11 TRBJ1-3 - - TRBV29-1 CSGISGNTIYF TGCAGCGGGATCTCTGGAAACACCATATATTTT
16 TRBJ2-7 - TRBD1 TRBV27 CASNKKNTGTVYGQYF TGTGCCAGCAATAAGAAGAATACCGGGACAGTCTACGGACAGTACTTC
16 TRBJ2-3 - - TRBV28 CASSLLLPFPADTQYF TGTGCCAGCAGTTTATTGCTCCCCTTTCCCGCAGATACGCAGTATTTT
15 TRBJ2-3 - TRBD2 TRBV28 CASTTGAGDTDTQYF TGTGCCAGCACCACGGGAGCGGGAGACACAGATACGCAGTATTTT
16 TRBJ1-2 - - TRBV28 CASSSAGKSFNYGYTF TGTGCCAGCAGTTCAGCAGGGAAATCCTTTAACTATGGCTACACCTTC
15 TRBJ1-4 - TRBD1 TRBV28 CASSSRQGWNEKLFF TGTGCCAGCAGTTCACGACAGGGGTGGAACGAAAAACTGTTTTTT
12 TRBJ2-7 - - TRBV6-5 CASSAGGGEQYF TGTGCCAGCAGTGCCGGGGGTGGTGAGCAGTACTTC
16 TRBJ2-1 - TRBD2 TRBV28 CASSFGGSGSYYEQFF TGTGCCAGCAGTTTCGGAGGCAGCGGGAGTTATTATGAGCAGTTCTTC
11 TRBJ2-3 - - TRBV6-6 CASSHTDTQYF TGTGCCAGCAGTCACACAGATACGCAGTATTTT
13 TRBJ2-3 - - TRBV11-2 CASSLEVRDTQYF TGTGCCAGCAGCTTAGAGGTGCGAGATACGCAGTATTTT
10 TRBJ2-1 - - TRBV2 CASRIQEQFF TGTGCCAGCAGGATCCAAGAGCAGTTCTTC
15 TRBJ2-1 - - TRBV2 CASSEGSWEENEQFF TGTGCCAGCAGTGAGGGCAGCTGGGAGGAGAATGAGCAGTTCTTC
14 TRBJ2-3 once - TRBV15 CATSAPHRADTQYF TGTGCCACCAGCGCCCCCCATCGGGCAGATACGCAGTATTTT
14 TRBJ2-3 - - TRBV5-6 CASSLNLGADTQYF TGTGCCAGCAGCCTCAACTTGGGGGCAGATACGCAGTATTTT
14 TRBJ2-1 once TRBD2 TRBV6-6 CASSRAGEVNEQFF TGTGCCAGCAGTAGAGCGGGAGAAGTCAATGAGCAGTTCTTC
14 TRBJ2-1 - - TRBV19 CASSRNLAPNEQFF TGTGCCAGTAGCAGGAACCTAGCGCCCAATGAGCAGTTCTTC
14 TRBJ1-2 - - TRBV6-1 CASSEAYRVNGYTF TGTGCCAGCAGTGAAGCGTACAGGGTAAATGGCTACACCTTC
13 TRBJ2-5 - TRBD2 TRBV5-6 CASSLRGSETQYF TGTGCCAGCAGCTTGCGCGGGAGTGAGACCCAGTACTTC
15 TRBJ1-4 - TRBD1 TRBV6-1 CASSFYRGRDEKLFF TGTGCCAGCAGTTTCTACAGGGGGCGCGATGAAAAACTGTTTTTT
16 TRBJ1-2 - TRBD1 TRBV27 CASSPPGTGGVNGYTF TGTGCCAGCAGTCCCCCCGGGACAGGGGGCGTCAATGGCTACACCTTC
14 TRBJ1-4 - TRBD1 TRBV28 CASSSGGPNEKLFF TGTGCCAGCAGTTCAGGGGGCCCTAATGAAAAACTGTTTTTT
13 TRBJ2-7 - - TRBV13 CASSLHGAYEQYF TGTGCCAGCAGCTTACACGGCGCCTACGAGCAGTACTTC